This entry concerns a single TCR beta chain. Looked up from germline, CDR1 is SQVTM and CDR2 is ANQGSEA. J was trimmed by 7 bases and V by 6 bases; bases with no gene match: 7. The length of the CDR3 is 14 residues. This entry belongs to a study of blood T cell repertoires in COVID-19. Generated by immunoSEQ multiplex PCR, the TCRdb table keeps only in-frame clones and is missing some. The table includes approximately 390,000 clones, more than 70% detected once. The sample consisted of peripheral blood. The chain uses TRBV29-1 and TRBJ1-5; 12 nucleotides align to TRBD1. This clonotype was obtained from a woman in her sixties with COVID-19, enrolled during active disease. CDR3 nucleotide sequence: TGCAGCGTAGGGACAGGGGGCGTCGGGCAGCCCCAGCATTTT. Its protein product is CSVGTGGVGQPQHF. Variable domain in full (rest from reference TRBV29-1 and TRBJ1-5): SAVISQKPSRDICQRGTSLTIQCQVDSQVTMMFWYRQQPGQSLTLIATANQGSEATYESGFVIDKFPISRPNLTFSTLTVSNMSPEDSSIYLCSVGTGGVGQPQHFGDGTRLSIL.